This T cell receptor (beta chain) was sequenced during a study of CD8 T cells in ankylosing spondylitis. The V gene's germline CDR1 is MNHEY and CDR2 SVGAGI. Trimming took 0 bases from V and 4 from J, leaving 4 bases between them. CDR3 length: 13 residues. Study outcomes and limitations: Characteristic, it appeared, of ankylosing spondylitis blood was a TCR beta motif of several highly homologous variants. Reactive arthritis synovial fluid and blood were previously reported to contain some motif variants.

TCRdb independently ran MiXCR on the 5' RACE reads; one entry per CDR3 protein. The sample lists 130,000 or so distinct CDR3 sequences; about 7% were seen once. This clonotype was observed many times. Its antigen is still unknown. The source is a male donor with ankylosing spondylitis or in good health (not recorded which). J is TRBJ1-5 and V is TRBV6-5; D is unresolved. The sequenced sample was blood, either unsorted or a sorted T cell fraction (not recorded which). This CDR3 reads CASSYSRNQPQHF. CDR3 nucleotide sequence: TGTGCCAGCAGTTACTCGAGGAATCAGCCCCAGCATTTT.